A single sample is the source of the 19 T cell receptor beta chains below, sequenced in a study of patients and donors after allogeneic stem cell transplantation. From the RT-PCR reads, TCRdb called clonotypes with MiXCR, one entry per CDR3 protein. This repertoire shows 900,000 to 1,000,000 distinct CDR3 sequences, roughly 18% found once; its top ten account for roughly 6%. Sequencing was carried out using blood, either unsorted or a sorted T cell fraction (not recorded which). The receptor set was obtained from a human donor who was either an allogeneic HSCT recipient or a stem cell or donor lymphocyte infusion donor (not recorded which). It is not recorded whose cells these are; they may come from a transplant donor.

This clonotype was counted a few times. The chain has TRBV12-5 and TRBJ2-1, with D perhaps TRBD1 or TRBD2 (5 bases each). The ends were cut back, 10 bases at V and 3 bases at J, with 13 bases in the middle. The CDR3 covers 13 residues. Germline-derived CDR1 and CDR2 are LGHNT and FRNRAP. The CDR3 sequence is CANKGPLYNEQFF. The CDR3 DNA sequence: TGTGCTAATAAGGGACCCCTCTACAATGAGCAGTTCTTC.

The chain couples TRBV20-1 to TRBJ1-1; 12 bases line up with TRBD1. Germline loops: CDR1 DFQATT, CDR2 SNEGSKA (reference sequence). There are 12 residues in the CDR3. The CDR3 here is CRGDRGRTEAFF. CDR3 DNA: TGCAGGGGGGACAGGGGGCGGACTGAAGCTTTCTTT.

The chain joins TRBV20-1 to TRBJ1-3; weak D call: TRBD1 (5 bases). Trimming removed 5 bases at V and 4 bases at J, with 15 bases between. This CDR3 is 14 amino acids long. In germline, CDR1 is DFQATT, CDR2 SNEGSKA (reference sequence). DNA of the CDR3: TGCAGTGCTGCAGCAGGGACGAGGGGAAACACCATATATTTT. It encodes CSAAAGTRGNTIYF.

This chain uses TRBV21-1 with TRBJ2-7; TRBD1 was called by the table and not checked on the DNA. TRBV21-1 is an annotated pseudogene. The CDR3 runs 13 residues. CDR3 DNA: TGTGCCGTTTATGGGACAGTGCCCTACGAGCAGTACTTC. This translates into CAVYGTVPYEQYF.

This clonotype was counted between two and nine times. The rearrangement links TRBV20-1 to TRBJ2-5; 10 bases are shared with TRBD2. Germline CDR1 DFQATT, CDR2 SNEGSKA (reference sequence). J lost 2 bases, V lost 5 bases, and 8 bases had no gene match. The CDR3 has 15 residues. CDR3 nucleotides: TGCAGTGCTGGATTTAGCGGGGGGTGGCAAGAGACCCAGTACTTC. This gives the protein CSAGFSGGWQETQYF.

A few counts support this clonotype. V and J are TRBV3-1 and TRBJ1-1; possibly TRBD1 for D (5 bases). CDR3 length equals 17 residues. V dropped 6 bases and J dropped 1 base, with 21 bases sitting between them. In germline, CDR1 is LGHDT, CDR2 YNNKEL (reference sequence). The CDR3 DNA sequence: TGTGCCAGCAGTAGCAGGGCCCCCCGGTCGGCGAACACTGAAGCTTTCTTT. It codes for CASSSRAPRSANTEAFF.

The chain carries TRBV5-1 and TRBJ2-1, with 9 bases identical to TRBD1. This CDR3 is built from 16 residues. The germline gives CDR1 SGHRS, CDR2 YFSETQ. With 3 bases clipped from V and 9 bases from J, the junction kept 13 bases outside the gene matches. Written as DNA, the CDR3 is TGCGCCAGCAGCTCAACCGGGACAGGGTTTTATTCTGAGCAGTTCTTC. It yields the protein CASSSTGTGFYSEQFF.

The V and J genes are TRBV6-5 and TRBJ1-2, with TRBD1 matching over 8 bases. CDR3 length: 15 amino acids. J lost 7 bases, V lost 0 bases, and 7 bases had no gene match. Germline CDR1 MNHEY, CDR2 SVGAGI. The CDR3 sequence is CASSYSILGQGGYTF. The DNA of the CDR3 is TGTGCCAGCAGTTACTCGATTTTAGGACAGGGTGGCTACACCTTC.

The gene calls are TRBV4-3 and TRBJ2-5; D is possibly TRBD2 (7 bases). The germline V gene has CDR1 LGHNA and CDR2 YSLEER. The CDR3 covers 16 residues. Trimming cost V 0 bases and J 5 bases, with 16 bases left between them. In nucleotides, the CDR3 is TGCGCCAGCAGCCAAGATCCCCGGCGGGGGCGGGAGACCCAGTACTTC. Its protein product is CASSQDPRRGRETQYF.

The chain has TRBV5-6 and TRBJ2-7; D possibly uses TRBD1 or TRBD2 (5 bases each). The length of the CDR3 is 16 residues. V lost 1 base and J lost 0, with 14 bases in between. The germline gives CDR1 SGHDT, CDR2 YYEEEE. Written as DNA, the CDR3 is TGTGCCAGCAGCTTGCCGGGACGGATGAGCTCCTACGAGCAGTACTTC. Its translation: CASSLPGRMSSYEQYF.

This clonotype appeared many times. V is TRBV27 and J is TRBJ2-7; D gene uncertain. With 5 bases removed from V and 2 bases from J, the gap between germline ends came to 10 bases. Germline lookup yields CDR1 MNHEY and CDR2 SMNVEV (reference sequence). The CDR3 contains 13 residues. In nucleotides, the CDR3 is TGTGCCAGCAGTCGGGCAGGCCCCTACGAGCAGTACTTC. This translates into CASSRAGPYEQYF.

This clonotype was detected many times. The chain employs TRBV12-3 or TRBV12-4 and TRBJ1-1, with a weak D call TRBD1 (6 bases). There are 15 residues in the CDR3. Trimming removed 3 bases from V and 4 bases from J, with 15 bases in between. This CDR3 is CASSFWGASSTEAFF. The CDR3 DNA reads as TGTGCCAGCAGTTTTTGGGGGGCGAGTAGCACTGAAGCTTTCTTT.

This clonotype was counted only a few times. V is TRBV5-6 and J is TRBJ2-3; TRBD2 matches at 12 bases. The CDR3 covers 18 residues. CDR1 is SGHDT, CDR2 YYEEEE, per germline. V shed 0 bases, J shed 6 bases, and the junction held 11 bases outside the gene matches. The CDR3 is CASSLVRQASGGADTQYF. CDR3 bases: TGTGCCAGCAGCTTGGTGCGGCAGGCTAGCGGGGGGGCCGATACGCAGTATTTT.

V usage is TRBV6-6 and J usage is TRBJ1-2; TRBD1 matches at 8 bases. V shed 6 bases, J shed 8 bases, and the junction held 8 bases outside the gene matches. Germline V gene sequence: CDR1 MNHNY, CDR2 SVGAGI (reference sequence). The CDR3 contains 13 residues. This CDR3 is CASRPPTGAGYTF. For the CDR3, the DNA is TGTGCCAGCAGACCCCCGACAGGGGCCGGCTACACCTTC.

Only a few counts were recorded for this clonotype. The chain links TRBV30 to TRBJ1-1, with no clear D. This CDR3 spans 14 amino acids. Deletions cut 5 bases from V and 6 bases from J, with 19 bases between. Looked up from germline, CDR1 is GTSNPN and CDR2 is SVGIG (reference sequence). As DNA, the CDR3 is TGTGCCTGGGCCACGGACGATGTGTTGTCTGAAGCTTTCTTT. Encoded protein: CAWATDDVLSEAFF.

This clonotype occurred a few times. This chain joins TRBV20-1 and TRBJ2-3; D is unclear. V gave up 6 bases and J gave up 4 bases, with 20 bases separating them. Germline lookup yields CDR1 DFQATT and CDR2 SNEGSKA (reference sequence). This CDR3 has 15 residues. The CDR3 sequence is CSARDLERGADTQYF. The CDR3 DNA reads TGCAGTGCCCGAGACCTAGAGCGCGGCGCAGATACGCAGTATTTT.

The chain carries TRBV6-1 and TRBJ2-1; 8 nucleotides align to TRBD2. Trimming cost V 8 bases and J 8 bases; bases outside gene matches: 8. Germline V gives CDR1 MNHNS, CDR2 SASEGT. The CDR3 has 13 amino acids. Here the CDR3 DNA reads TGTGCCAGCGGATCCGAAGCGGGAGATGAGCAGTTCTTC. It yields the protein CASGSEAGDEQFF.

The chain has TRBV23-1 and TRBJ2-1, with D hard to call. TRBV23-1 is recorded as an ORF, its role being uncertain. V lost 2 bases to trimming and J lost 2 bases, with 25 bases between them. The CDR3 has 20 residues. The CDR3 nucleotides read TGCGCCAGCAGTCAACCTAGGACCAACTGGCGTCATCGGGCCTACAATGAGCAGTTCTTC. Amino acid sequence: CASSQPRTNWRHRAYNEQFF.

The rearrangement joins TRBV24-1 to TRBJ2-3, with 9 positions matching TRBD1. The length of the CDR3 is 15 residues. J gave up 3 bases and V 4 bases, and 4 bases lay outside the gene matches. Germline CDR1 reads KGHDR; CDR2 reads SFDVKD. CDR3 sequence: CATSEPGTGTDTQYF. CDR3 coding DNA: TGTGCCACCAGTGAACCCGGGACAGGGACAGATACGCAGTATTTT.